This T cell receptor (beta chain) originates from a study of blood T cell repertoires in COVID-19. From germline, CDR1 is KGHSH and CDR2 LQKENI. Trimming cost V 2 bases and J 0 bases, with 13 bases left between them. The CDR3 sequence is 17 residues long. Profiled with immunoSEQ multiplex PCR; TCRdb holds only in-frame clones, not every one. The sample records around 150,000 clones, approximately 91% being singletons. Sample: peripheral blood. This receptor was identified in a man younger than 35 with acute or convalescent COVID-19. The chain employs TRBV18 and TRBJ2-2; unclear D gene. For the CDR3, the DNA is TGTGCCAGCTCACCAAGAGGATCCGGCTCGAACACCGGGGAGCTGTTTTTT. Amino acid sequence: CASSPRGSGSNTGELFF. Drawing the rest from reference TRBV18 and TRBJ2-2, the complete variable domain is NAGVMQNPRHLVRRRGQEARLRCSPMKGHSHVYWYRQLPEEGLKFMVYLQKENIIDESGMPKERFSAEFPKEGPSILRIQQVVRGDSAAYFCASSPRGSGSNTGELFFGEGSRLTVL.